This T cell receptor (beta chain) was obtained from a study of OX40 agonist ivuxolimab in advanced cancers. Study summary: Patient treatment consisted of intravenous ivuxolimab administration every 2 weeks at 0.01 to 10 mg/kg. Study-level points and caveats: At doses 0.1 to 3.0 mg/kg, CD4+ and CD8+ clones expanded.

Germline V lookup: CDR1 SGHRS, CDR2 YFSETQ. The V gene end was trimmed by 2 bases and the J gene end by 3 bases; junction bases not matched to a gene: 7. The CDR3 is made up of 16 amino acids. Generated by immunoSEQ multiplex PCR, the TCRdb table keeps only in-frame clones and is missing some. The sample holds about 68,000 clones, around 85% seen once. This clone was detected a few times. Antigen unknown. The gene calls are TRBV5-1 and TRBJ2-3, with 9 bases identical to TRBD2. The source was CD4+ or CD8+ T cells sorted from blood, collected in a trial of the OX40 agonist ivuxolimab. The TCR comes from an adult with an advanced solid tumor such as melanoma, head and neck, liver or kidney cancer. The CDR3 DNA reads as TGCGCCAGCAGCTTCCGCGGGGGGGCCGTGACAGATACGCAGTATTTT. Its translation is CASSFRGGAVTDTQYF.